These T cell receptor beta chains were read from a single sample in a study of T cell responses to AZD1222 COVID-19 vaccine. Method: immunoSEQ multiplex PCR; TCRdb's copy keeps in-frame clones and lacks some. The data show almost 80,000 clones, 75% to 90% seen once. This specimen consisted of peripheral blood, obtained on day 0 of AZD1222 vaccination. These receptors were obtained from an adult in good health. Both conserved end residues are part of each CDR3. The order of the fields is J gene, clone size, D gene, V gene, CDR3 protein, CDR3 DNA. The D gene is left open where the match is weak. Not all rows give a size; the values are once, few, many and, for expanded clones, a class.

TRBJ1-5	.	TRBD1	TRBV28	CASSPPGQFNQPQHF	TGTGCCAGCAGTCCACCGGGACAGTTCAATCAGCCCCAGCATTTT
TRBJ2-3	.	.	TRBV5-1	CASSLGARADTQYF	TGCGCCAGCAGCTTGGGCGCCAGAGCTGATACGCAGTATTTT
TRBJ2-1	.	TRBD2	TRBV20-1	CSARPLAEQFF	TGCAGTGCTAGACCACTAGCGGAGCAGTTCTTC
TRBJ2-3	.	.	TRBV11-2	CASSATRGADTQYF	TGTGCCAGCAGCGCTACTCGAGGGGCAGATACGCAGTATTTT
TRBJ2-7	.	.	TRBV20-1	CSASGGRVREQYF	TGCAGTGCTAGTGGAGGCAGGGTGCGTGAGCAGTACTTC
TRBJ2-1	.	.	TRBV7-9	CASSSIGGALSSYNEQFF	TGTGCCAGCAGCTCCATAGGGGGGGCCCTTAGCTCCTACAATGAGCAGTTCTTC
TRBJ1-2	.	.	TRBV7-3	CASSLNGPPLSNYGYTF	TGTGCCAGCAGCTTAAATGGGCCTCCCTTATCAAACTATGGCTACACCTTC
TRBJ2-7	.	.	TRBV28	CASKRLYEQYF	TGTGCCAGCAAGAGGCTTTACGAGCAGTACTTC
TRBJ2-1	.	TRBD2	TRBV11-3	CASSFSSGRLNEQFF	TGTGCCAGCAGCTTCTCTAGCGGGAGATTAAATGAGCAGTTCTTC
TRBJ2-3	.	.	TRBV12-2	CASRLGGGQWSTKGDTQYF	TGTGCAAGTCGCTTAGGTGGTGGGCAGTGGTCCACTAAGGGAGATACGCAGTATTTT
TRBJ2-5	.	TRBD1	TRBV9	CASSAGQGGLRQETQYF	TGTGCCAGCAGCGCGGGACAGGGAGGACTGAGGCAAGAGACCCAGTACTTC
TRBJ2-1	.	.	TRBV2	CASDNSLNPDEQFF	TGTGCCAGCGATAACTCCTTGAATCCCGATGAGCAGTTCTTC
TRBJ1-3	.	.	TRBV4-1	CASSPGTLRTIYF	TGCGCCAGCAGCCCTGGGACCCTCCGTACCATATATTTT
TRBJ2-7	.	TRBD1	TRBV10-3	CAISEGQGYIYEQYF	TGTGCCATCAGTGAGGGACAGGGGTACATCTACGAGCAGTACTTC
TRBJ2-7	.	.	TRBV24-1	CATSDLPRLGEQYF	TGTGCCACCAGTGATCTCCCCAGGCTGGGCGAGCAGTACTTC
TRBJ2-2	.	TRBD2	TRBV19	CASNPGLAATGELFF	TGTGCCAGTAACCCGGGACTAGCGGCGACCGGGGAGCTGTTTTTT
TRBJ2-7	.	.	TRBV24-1	CATSDPRDAPYEQYF	TGTGCCACCAGTGACCCTCGGGACGCTCCCTACGAGCAGTACTTC
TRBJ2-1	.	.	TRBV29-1	CSVQSSYNEQFF	TGCAGCGTTCAAAGCTCCTACAATGAGCAGTTCTTC
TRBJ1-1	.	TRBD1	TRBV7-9	CASSPDVRRTGAFF	TGTGCCAGCAGCCCCGACGTGCGCCGGACAGGGGCTTTCTTT
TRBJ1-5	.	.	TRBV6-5	CASVRDSNQPQHF	TGTGCCAGCGTCCGAGATAGCAATCAGCCCCAGCATTTT
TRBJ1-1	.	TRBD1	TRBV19	CASSIATRGLTEAFF	TGTGCCAGTAGTATAGCGACCAGGGGGCTCACTGAAGCTTTCTTT
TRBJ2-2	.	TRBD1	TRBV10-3	CAISSQGALNTGELFF	TGTGCCATCAGCAGTCAGGGGGCCCTGAACACCGGGGAGCTGTTTTTT
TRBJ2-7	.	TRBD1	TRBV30	CAWSALNRGSYEQYF	TGTGCCTGGAGTGCCCTGAACAGGGGGTCCTACGAGCAGTACTTC
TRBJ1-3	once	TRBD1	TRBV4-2	CASSQVNTGTGGPLAGNTIYF	TGTGCCAGCAGCCAAGTCAATACCGGGACAGGGGGCCCCTTGGCTGGAAACACCATATATTTT
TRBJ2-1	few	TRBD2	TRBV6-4	CASSPGLASNEQFF	TGTGCCAGCAGTCCCGGACTAGCTTCGAATGAGCAGTTCTTC
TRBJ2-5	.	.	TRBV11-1	CASSYGQGTGEETQYF	TGTGCCAGCAGCTACGGGCAGGGAACTGGGGAAGAGACCCAGTACTTC
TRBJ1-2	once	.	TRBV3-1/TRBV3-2	CASSQGAGGYYGYTF	TGTGCCAGCAGCCAAGGGGCCGGCGGATATTATGGCTACACCTTC
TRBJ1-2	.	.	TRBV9	CASRAGLGYTF	TGTGCCAGCAGGGCAGGCCTTGGCTACACCTTC
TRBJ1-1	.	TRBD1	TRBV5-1	CASSPGTGNTEAFF	TGCGCCAGCAGCCCCGGGACAGGGAACACTGAAGCTTTCTTT
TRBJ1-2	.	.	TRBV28	CATSKPVDTRRGYTF	TGTGCCACCTCAAAACCGGTCGACACCCGCCGTGGCTACACCTTC
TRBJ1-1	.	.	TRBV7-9	CASSFSGRPNTEAFF	TGTGCCAGCAGCTTTAGCGGACGGCCGAACACTGAAGCTTTCTTT
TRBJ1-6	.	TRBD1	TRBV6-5	CASTLGTENSPLHF	TGTGCCAGCACCTTGGGGACAGAGAATTCACCCCTCCACTTT
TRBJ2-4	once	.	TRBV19	CASSIGGGHAKNIQYF	TGTGCCAGTAGTATAGGTGGTGGTCACGCCAAAAACATTCAGTACTTC
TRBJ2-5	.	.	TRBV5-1	CASSLVGSGETQYF	TGCGCCAGCAGCTTGGTGGGCTCTGGGGAGACCCAGTACTTC
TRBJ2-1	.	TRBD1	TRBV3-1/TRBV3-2	CASSPQGSSYNEQFF	TGTGCCAGCAGCCCACAGGGGTCCTCCTACAATGAGCAGTTCTTC
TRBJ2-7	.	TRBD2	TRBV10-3	CAISGGLAGTSYEQYF	TGTGCCATCAGTGGGGGGCTAGCGGGAACCTCCTACGAGCAGTACTTC
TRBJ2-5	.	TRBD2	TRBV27	CASSLSSSGRGETQYF	TGTGCCAGCAGTTTATCGTCCAGCGGGAGAGGAGAGACCCAGTACTTC
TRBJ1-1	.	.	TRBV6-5	CASSYGGELLNTEAFF	TGTGCCAGCAGTTACGGAGGTGAACTTTTGAACACTGAAGCTTTCTTT
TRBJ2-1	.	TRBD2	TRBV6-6	CASRDAGAFNEQFF	TGTGCCAGCAGGGACGCGGGAGCTTTCAATGAGCAGTTCTTC